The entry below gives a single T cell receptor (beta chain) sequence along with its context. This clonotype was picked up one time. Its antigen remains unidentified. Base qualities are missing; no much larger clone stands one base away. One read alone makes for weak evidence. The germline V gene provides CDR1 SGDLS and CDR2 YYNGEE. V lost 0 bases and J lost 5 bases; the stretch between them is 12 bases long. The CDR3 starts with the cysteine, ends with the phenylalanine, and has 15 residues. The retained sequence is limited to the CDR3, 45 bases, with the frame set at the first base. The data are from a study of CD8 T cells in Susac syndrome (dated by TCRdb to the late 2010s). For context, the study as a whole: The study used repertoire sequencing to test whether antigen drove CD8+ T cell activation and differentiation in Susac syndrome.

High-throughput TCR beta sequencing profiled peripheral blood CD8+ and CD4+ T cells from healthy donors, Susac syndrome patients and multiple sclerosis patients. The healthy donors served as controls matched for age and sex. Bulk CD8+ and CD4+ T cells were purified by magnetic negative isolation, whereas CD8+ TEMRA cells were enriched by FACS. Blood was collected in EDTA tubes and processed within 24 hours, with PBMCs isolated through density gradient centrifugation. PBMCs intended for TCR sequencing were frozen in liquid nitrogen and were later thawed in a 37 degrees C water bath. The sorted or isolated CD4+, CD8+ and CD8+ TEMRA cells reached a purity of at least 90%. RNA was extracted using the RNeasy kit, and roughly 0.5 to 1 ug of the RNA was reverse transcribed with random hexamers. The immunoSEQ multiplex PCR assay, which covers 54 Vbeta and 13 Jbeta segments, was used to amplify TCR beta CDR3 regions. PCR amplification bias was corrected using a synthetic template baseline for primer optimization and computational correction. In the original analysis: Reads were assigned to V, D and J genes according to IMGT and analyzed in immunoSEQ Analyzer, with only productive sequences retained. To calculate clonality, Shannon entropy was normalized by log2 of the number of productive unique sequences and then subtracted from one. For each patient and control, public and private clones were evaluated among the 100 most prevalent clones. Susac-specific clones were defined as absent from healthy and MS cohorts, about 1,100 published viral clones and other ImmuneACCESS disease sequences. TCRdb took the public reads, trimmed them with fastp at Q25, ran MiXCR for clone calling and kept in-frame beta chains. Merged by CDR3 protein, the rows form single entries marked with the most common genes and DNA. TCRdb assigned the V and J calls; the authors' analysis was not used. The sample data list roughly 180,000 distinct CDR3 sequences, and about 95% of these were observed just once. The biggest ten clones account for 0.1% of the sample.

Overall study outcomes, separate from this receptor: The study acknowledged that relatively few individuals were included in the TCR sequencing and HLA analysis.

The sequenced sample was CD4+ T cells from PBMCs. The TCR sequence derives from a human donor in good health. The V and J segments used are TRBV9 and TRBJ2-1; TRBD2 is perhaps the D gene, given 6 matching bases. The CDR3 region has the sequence CASSVGGWEDNEQFF. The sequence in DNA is TGTGCCAGCAGCGTAGGCGGGTGGGAGGACAATGAGCAGTTCTTC.